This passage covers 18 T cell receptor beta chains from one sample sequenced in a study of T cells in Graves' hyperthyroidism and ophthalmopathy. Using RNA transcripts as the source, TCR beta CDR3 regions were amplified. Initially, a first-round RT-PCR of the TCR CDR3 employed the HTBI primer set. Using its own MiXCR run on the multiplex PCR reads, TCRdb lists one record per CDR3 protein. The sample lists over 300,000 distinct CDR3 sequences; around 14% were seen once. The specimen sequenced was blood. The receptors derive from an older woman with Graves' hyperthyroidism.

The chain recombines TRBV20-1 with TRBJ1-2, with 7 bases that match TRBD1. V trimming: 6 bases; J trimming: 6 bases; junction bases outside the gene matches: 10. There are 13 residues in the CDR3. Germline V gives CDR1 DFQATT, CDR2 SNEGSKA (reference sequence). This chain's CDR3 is CSAASTGYHGYTF. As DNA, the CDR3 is TGCAGTGCCGCATCGACAGGGTACCATGGCTACACCTTC.

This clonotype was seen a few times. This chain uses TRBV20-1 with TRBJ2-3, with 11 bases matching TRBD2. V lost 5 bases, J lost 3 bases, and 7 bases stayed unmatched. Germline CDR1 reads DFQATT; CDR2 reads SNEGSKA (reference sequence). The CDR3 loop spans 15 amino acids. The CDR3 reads CSARKASGRTDTQYF. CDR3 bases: TGCAGTGCTCGGAAGGCTAGCGGGAGGACAGATACGCAGTATTTT.

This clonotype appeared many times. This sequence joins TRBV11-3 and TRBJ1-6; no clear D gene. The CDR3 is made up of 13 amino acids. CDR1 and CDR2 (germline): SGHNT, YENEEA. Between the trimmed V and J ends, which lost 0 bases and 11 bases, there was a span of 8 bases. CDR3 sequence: CASSLESGAPLHF. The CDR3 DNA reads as TGTGCCAGCAGCTTAGAATCGGGAGCACCCCTCCACTTT.

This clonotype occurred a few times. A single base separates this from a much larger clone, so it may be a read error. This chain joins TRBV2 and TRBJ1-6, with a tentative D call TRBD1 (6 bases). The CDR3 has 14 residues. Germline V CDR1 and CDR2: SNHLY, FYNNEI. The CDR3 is CASRATGFGSPPHF. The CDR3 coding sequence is TGTGCCAGCAGGGCCACAGGGTTTGGTTCACCCCCCCACTTT.

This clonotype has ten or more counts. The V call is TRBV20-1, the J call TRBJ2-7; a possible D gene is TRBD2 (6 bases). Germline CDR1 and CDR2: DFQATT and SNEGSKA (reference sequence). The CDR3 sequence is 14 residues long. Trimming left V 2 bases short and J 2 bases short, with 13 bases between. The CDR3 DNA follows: TGCAGTGCTAGAACCGGGACTGGAGCCTACGAGCAGTACTTC. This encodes CSARTGTGAYEQYF.

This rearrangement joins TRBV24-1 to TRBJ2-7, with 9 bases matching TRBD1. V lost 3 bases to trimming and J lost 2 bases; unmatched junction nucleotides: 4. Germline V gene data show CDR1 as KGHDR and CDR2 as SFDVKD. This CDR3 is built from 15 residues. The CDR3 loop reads CATSDTGTGTYEQYF. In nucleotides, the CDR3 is TGTGCCACCAGTGATACCGGGACAGGGACCTACGAGCAGTACTTC.

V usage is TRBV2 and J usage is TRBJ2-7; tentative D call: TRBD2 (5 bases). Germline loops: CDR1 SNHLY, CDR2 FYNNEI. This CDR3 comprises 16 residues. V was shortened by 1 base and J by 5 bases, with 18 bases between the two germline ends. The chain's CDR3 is CASSEERASPPNEQYF. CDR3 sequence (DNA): TGTGCCAGCAGTGAAGAACGGGCTAGCCCGCCGAACGAGCAGTACTTC. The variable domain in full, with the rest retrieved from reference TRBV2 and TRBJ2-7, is EPEVTQTPSHQVTQMGQEVILRCVPISNHLYFYWYRQILGQKVEFLVSFYNNEISEKSEIFDDQFSVERPDGSNFTLKIRSTKLEDSAMYFCASSEERASPPNEQYFGPGTRLTVT.

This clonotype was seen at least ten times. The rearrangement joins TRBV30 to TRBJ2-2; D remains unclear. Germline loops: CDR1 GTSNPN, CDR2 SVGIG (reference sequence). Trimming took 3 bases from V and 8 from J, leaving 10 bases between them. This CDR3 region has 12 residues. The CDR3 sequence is CAWSPASGELFF. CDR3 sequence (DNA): TGTGCCTGGAGCCCAGCGTCTGGGGAGCTGTTTTTT.

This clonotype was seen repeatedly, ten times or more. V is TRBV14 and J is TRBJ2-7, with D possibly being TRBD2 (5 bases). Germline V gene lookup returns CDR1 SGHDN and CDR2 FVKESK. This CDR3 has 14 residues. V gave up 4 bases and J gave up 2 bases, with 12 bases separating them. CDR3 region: CASSPLSGPYEQYF. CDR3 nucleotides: TGTGCCAGCAGCCCCTTAAGCGGCCCCTACGAGCAGTACTTC.

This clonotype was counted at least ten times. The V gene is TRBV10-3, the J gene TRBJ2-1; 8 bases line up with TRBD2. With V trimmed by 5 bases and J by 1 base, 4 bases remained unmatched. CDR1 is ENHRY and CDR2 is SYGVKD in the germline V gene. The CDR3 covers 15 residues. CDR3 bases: TGTGCCATCAGTCCGGGACTAGGATCCTACAATGAGCAGTTCTTC. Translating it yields CAISPGLGSYNEQFF.

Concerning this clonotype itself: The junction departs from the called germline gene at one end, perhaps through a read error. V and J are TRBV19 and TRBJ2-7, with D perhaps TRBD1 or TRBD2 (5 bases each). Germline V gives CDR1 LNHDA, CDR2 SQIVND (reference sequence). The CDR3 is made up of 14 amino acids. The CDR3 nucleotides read TGTGCCAGTGGTATTGTTGGGGGAACCTACGAGCAGTACTTC. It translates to CASGIVGGTYEQYF. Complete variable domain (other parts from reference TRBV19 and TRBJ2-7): DGGITQSPKYLFRKEGQNVTLSCEQNLNHDAMYWYRQDPGQGLRLIYYSQIVNDFQKGDIAEGYSVSREKKESFPLTVTSAQKNPTAFYLCASGIVGGTYEQYFGPGTRLTVT.

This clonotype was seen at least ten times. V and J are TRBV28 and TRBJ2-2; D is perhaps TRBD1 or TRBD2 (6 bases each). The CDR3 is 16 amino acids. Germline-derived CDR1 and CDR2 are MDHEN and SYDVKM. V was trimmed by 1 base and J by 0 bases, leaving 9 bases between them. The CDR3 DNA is TGTGCCAGCAGTTTATATAGGGGGGCGAACACCGGGGAGCTGTTTTTT. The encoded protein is CASSLYRGANTGELFF.

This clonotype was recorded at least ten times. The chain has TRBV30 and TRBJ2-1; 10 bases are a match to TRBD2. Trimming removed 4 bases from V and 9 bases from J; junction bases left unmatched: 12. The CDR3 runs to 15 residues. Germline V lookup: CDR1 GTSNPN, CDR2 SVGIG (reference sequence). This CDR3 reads CAWTSGGSGRIEQFF. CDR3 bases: TGTGCCTGGACGAGTGGTGGTAGCGGGAGGATTGAGCAGTTCTTC.

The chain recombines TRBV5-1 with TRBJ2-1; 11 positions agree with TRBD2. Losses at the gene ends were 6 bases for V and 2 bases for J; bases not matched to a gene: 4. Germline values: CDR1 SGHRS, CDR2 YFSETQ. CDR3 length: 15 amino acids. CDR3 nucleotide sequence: TGCGCCAGCAAACTAGCGGGAGTCACCTACAATGAGCAGTTCTTC. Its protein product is CASKLAGVTYNEQFF.

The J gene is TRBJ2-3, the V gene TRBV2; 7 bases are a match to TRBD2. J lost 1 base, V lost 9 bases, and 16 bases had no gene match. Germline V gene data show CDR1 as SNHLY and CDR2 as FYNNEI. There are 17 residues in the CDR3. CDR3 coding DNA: TGTGCCAGTAGCCCGAGACTGAGCGGGACTCGCACAGATACGCAGTATTTT. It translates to CASSPRLSGTRTDTQYF.

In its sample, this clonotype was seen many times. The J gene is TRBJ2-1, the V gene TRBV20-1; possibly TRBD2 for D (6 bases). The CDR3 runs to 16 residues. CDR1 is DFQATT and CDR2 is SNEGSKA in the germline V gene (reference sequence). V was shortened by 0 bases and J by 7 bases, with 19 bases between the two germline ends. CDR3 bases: TGCAGTGCTAGAGAGGAGGCGGGACCGCCTCGAAATGAGCAGTTCTTC. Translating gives CSAREEAGPPRNEQFF.

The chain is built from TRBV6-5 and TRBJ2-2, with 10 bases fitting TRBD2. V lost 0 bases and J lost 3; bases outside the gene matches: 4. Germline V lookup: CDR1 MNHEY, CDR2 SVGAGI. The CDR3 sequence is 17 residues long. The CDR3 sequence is CASSYSRTSGYTGELFF. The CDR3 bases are TGTGCCAGCAGTTACTCGAGGACTAGCGGCTACACCGGGGAGCTGTTTTTT.

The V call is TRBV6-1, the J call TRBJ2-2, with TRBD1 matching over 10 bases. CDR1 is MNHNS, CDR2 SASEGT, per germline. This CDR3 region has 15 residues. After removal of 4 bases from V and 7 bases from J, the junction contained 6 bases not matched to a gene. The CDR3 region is CASSVRDRGFGELFF. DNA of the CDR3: TGTGCCAGCAGTGTCCGGGACAGGGGTTTCGGGGAGCTGTTTTTT.